This T cell receptor beta chain came from a study of CD8+ T cells in alopecia areata (dated by TCRdb to between 2017 and 2018). Describing the broader study: In both human patients and the C3H/HeJ mouse model, the study applied high-throughput TCRbeta sequencing to look at T cell clonal expansion in alopecia areata. Scalp clonality was compared across normal scalp (n=4), patchy alopecia areata scalp (n=8), and alopecia totalis/universalis scalp (n=8). The RNA source kit depended on sample type: the PAXgene miRNA kit for fixed scalp, the miRNeasy kit for PBMCs, and the RNeasy kit for mouse skin. In humans, TCRbeta sequencing was performed on scalp tissue and on sorted CD4+ and CD8+ peripheral blood T cells from healthy controls and from patients with patchy or totalis/universalis alopecia areata. TCRbeta CDR3 regions were amplified by immunoSEQ multiplex PCR using 35 Vbeta forward and 13 Jbeta reverse primers.

This clone appeared a few times. The antigen it recognizes is unknown. Within one base of it there is no much larger clone, and no base qualities were kept. Based on the germline V gene, the CDR1 and CDR2 sequences are SGHRS and YFSETQ. From the cysteine through the phenylalanine, the CDR3 covers 14 amino acids. Left in the record is the CDR3 DNA by itself, 42 bases read in frame from the first base. Trimming removed 2 bases from V and 7 bases from J, leaving 15 bases between the germline ends. What the work shows at the level of the full study, not this receptor alone: Compared with mice, TCR sequences shared between patients were less clear, possibly partly because of HLA diversity across the patient population. Unlike mouse skin, where gammadelta T cells dominate, normal human skin contains resident alphabeta T cells that get sequenced too, which complicates analysis of the scalp TCR repertoire. Lesional scalp, especially in alopecia totalis/universalis, showed higher clonality and more expanded CD8+ clones than normal scalp, suggesting antigenic drive.

After PBMCs were isolated by density centrifugation and stained for CD3, CD4 and CD8, a FACSAria was used to sort CD4+ and CD8+ T cells. Scalp biopsies and blood samples were provided by unaffected controls. Library creation used the immunoSEQ multiplex PCR assay. To provide template for TCR sequencing, every sample had RNA extracted and reverse transcribed into cDNA. First-strand cDNA was synthesized using SuperScript III with a 2:1 mix of oligo-dT and random hexamers. A synthetic immune receptor repertoire was used to measure amplification bias, and any remaining bias was corrected computationally. As for how the authors treated the data: Raw reads were preprocessed for error removal, and CDR3 was defined according to IMGT conventions as running from the conserved cysteine to phenylalanine. Clonality was computed by normalizing Shannon entropy by log2 of the number of productive unique TCRs and subtracting the result from 1. Whether each scalp clone was CD4 or CD8 was inferred by checking scalp TCRbeta sequences against the CD4 and CD8 repertoires from sorted blood. TCRdb provides this immuneACCESS table in a form limited to in-frame rearrangements. Some clones are lacking; in checked studies, under half of them reflect an unresolved V gene, and why the rest are absent is not known. Clone size and the V and J calls come from that table; the DNA yielded D and trimming. Recorded for this sample are 120,000 or so clones; 55% to 65% of them occurred a single time. The ten most abundant clones make up 2.5% to 3.5% of the sample.

Sequencing was performed on CD4+ T cells sorted from blood. The chain links TRBV5-1 with TRBJ1-2, with no confident D gene call. This clonotype was obtained from a human donor in good health. The CDR3 protein sequence reads: CASSFDGGPGGYTF. The DNA is as follows: TGCGCCAGCAGCTTCGACGGCGGTCCGGGTGGCTACACCTTC.